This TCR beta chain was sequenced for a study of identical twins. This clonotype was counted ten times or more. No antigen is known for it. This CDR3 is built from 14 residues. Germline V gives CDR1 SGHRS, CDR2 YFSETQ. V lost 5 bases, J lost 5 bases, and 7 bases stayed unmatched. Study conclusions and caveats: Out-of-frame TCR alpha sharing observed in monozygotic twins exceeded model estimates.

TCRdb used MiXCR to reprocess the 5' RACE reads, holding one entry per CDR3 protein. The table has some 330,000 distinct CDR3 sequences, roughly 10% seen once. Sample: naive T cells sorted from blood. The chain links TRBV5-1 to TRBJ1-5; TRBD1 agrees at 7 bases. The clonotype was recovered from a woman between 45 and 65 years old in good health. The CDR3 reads CASRSQGRDQPQHF. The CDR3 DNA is TGCGCCAGCAGATCACAGGGGAGGGATCAGCCCCAGCATTTT.